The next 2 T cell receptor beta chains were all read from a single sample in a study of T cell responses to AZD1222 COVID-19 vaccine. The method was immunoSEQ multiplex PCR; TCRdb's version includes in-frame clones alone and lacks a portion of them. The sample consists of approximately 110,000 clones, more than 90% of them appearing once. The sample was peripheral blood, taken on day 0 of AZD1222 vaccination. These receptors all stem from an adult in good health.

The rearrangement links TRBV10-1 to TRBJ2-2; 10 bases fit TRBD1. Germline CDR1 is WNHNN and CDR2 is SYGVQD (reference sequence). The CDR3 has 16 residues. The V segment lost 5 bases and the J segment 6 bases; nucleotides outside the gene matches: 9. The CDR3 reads CASSPRQGADSGELFF. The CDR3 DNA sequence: TGCGCCAGCAGTCCCAGACAGGGGGCAGATTCCGGGGAGCTGTTTTTT.

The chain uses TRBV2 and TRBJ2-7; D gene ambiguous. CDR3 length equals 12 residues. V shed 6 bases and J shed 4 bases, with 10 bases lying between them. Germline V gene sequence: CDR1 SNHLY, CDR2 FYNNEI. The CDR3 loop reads CASSLIEYEQYF. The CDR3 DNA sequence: TGTGCCAGCAGCCTTATAGAGTACGAGCAGTACTTC.